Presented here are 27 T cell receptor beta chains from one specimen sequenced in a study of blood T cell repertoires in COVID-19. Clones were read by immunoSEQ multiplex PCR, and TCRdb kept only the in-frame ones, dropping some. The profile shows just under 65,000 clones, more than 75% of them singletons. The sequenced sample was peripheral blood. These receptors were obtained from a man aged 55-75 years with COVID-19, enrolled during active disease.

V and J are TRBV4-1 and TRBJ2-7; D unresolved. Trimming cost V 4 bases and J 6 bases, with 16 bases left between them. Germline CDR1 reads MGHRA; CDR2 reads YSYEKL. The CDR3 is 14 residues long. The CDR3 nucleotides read TGCGCCAGCAGCCTCTGGGTGGGCGCCTCCGAGCAGTACTTC. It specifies CASSLWVGASEQYF.

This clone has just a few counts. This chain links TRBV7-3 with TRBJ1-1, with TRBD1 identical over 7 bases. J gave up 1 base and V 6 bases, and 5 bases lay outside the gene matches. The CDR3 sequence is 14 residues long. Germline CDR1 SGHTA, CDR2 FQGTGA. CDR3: CASSPTGANTEAFF. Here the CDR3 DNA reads TGTGCCAGCAGTCCTACAGGGGCGAACACTGAAGCTTTCTTT.

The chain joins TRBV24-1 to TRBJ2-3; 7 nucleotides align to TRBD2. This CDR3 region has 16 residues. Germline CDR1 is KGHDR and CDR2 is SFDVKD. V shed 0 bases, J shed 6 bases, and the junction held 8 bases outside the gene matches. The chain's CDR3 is CATSDLGGSDGDTQYF. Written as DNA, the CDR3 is TGTGCCACCAGTGATTTGGGCGGGAGTGATGGGGATACGCAGTATTTT.

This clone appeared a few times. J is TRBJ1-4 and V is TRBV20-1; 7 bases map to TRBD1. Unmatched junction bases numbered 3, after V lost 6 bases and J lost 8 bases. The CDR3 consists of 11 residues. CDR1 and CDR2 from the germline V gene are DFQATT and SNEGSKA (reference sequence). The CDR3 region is CSAETGEKLFF. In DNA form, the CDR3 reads TGCAGTGCGGAGACAGGGGAAAAACTGTTTTTT.

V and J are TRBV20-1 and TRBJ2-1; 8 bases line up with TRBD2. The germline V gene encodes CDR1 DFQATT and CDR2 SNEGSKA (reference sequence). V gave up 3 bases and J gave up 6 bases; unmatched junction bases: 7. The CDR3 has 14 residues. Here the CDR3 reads CSASRGGVLNEQFF. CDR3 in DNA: TGCAGTGCTAGTCGGGGGGGCGTGCTCAATGAGCAGTTCTTC.

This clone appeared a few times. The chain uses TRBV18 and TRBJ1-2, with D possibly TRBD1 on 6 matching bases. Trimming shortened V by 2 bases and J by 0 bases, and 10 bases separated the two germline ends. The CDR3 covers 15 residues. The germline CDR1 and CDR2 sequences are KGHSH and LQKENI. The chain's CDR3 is CASSPGTGPNYGYTF. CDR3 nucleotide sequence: TGTGCCAGCTCACCAGGAACAGGGCCTAACTATGGCTACACCTTC.

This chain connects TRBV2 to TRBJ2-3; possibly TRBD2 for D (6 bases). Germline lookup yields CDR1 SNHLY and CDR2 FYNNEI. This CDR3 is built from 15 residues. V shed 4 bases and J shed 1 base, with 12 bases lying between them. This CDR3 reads CASSGGDLRTDTQYF. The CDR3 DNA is TGTGCCAGCAGTGGGGGGGACCTTCGCACAGATACGCAGTATTTT.

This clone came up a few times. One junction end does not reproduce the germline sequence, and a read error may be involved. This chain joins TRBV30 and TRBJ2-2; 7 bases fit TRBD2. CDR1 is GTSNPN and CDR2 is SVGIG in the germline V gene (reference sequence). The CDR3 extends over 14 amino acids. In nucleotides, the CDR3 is TGTGCCCGGAGGGAGGGGTTTAGTGCCGGGGAGCTGTTTTTT. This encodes CARREGFSAGELFF.

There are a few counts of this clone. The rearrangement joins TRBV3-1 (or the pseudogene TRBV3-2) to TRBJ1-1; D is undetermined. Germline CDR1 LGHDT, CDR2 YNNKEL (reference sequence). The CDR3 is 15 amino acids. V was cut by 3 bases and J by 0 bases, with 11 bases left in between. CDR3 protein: CASSQGGEMNTEAFF. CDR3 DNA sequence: TGTGCCAGCAGCCAGGGCGGGGAAATGAACACTGAAGCTTTCTTT.

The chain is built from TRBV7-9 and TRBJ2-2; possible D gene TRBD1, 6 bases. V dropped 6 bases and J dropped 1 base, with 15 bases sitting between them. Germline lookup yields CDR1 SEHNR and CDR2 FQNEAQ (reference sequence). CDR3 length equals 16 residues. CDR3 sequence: CASRDPATGNTGELFF. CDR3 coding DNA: TGTGCCAGCAGGGACCCCGCGACAGGGAACACCGGGGAGCTGTTTTTT.

The CDR3 spells CAISESSWGLVNGELFF. In DNA, the CDR3 is TGTGCCATCAGTGAGTCGAGTTGGGGACTAGTTAACGGGGAGCTGTTTTTT. The rearrangement links TRBV10-3 to TRBJ2-2; 8 bases map to TRBD2. V gave up 0 bases and J gave up 7 bases; unmatched junction bases: 10. The CDR3 consists of 17 residues. Germline V gene data show CDR1 as ENHRY and CDR2 as SYGVKD.

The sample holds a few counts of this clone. The CDR3 sequence: CASSETGGLGTQYF. The CDR3 region has the DNA TGTGCCAGCAGTGAGACGGGGGGGCTGGGGACCCAGTACTTC. The genes are TRBV2 and TRBJ2-5, with 8 bases that match TRBD2. The CDR3 covers 14 residues. Germline V gives CDR1 SNHLY, CDR2 FYNNEI. V lost 3 bases to trimming and J lost 7 bases; unmatched junction nucleotides: 7. The whole variable domain, remainder taken from reference TRBV2 and TRBJ2-5, is EPEVTQTPSHQVTQMGQEVILRCVPISNHLYFYWYRQILGQKVEFLVSFYNNEISEKSEIFDDQFSVERPDGSNFTLKIRSTKLEDSAMYFCASSETGGLGTQYFGPGTRLLVL.

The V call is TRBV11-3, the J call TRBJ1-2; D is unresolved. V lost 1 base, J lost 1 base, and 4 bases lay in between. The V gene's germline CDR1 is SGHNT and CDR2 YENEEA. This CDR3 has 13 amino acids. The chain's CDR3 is CASSLAVNYGYTF. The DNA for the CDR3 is TGTGCCAGCAGCTTAGCGGTTAACTATGGCTACACCTTC.

CDR3 coding DNA: TGTGCCAGCCGAAACGGGGTGAACACCGGGGAGCTGTTTTTT. It encodes CASRNGVNTGELFF. The V call is TRBV6-5, the J call TRBJ2-2; possibly TRBD2 for D (5 bases). Trimming took off 8 bases at V and 1 base at J, with 11 bases between the two ends. This CDR3 contains 14 residues. Per germline, CDR1 MNHEY and CDR2 SVGAGI.

The CDR3 loop reads CASSSMGGEETQYF. The DNA for the CDR3 is TGTGCCAGTAGTTCCATGGGGGGGGAAGAGACCCAGTACTTC. The V call is TRBV19, the J call TRBJ2-5; 7 nucleotides align to TRBD2. The length of the CDR3 is 14 residues. Unmatched junction bases numbered 6, after V lost 5 bases and J lost 3 bases. In germline, CDR1 is LNHDA, CDR2 SQIVND (reference sequence).

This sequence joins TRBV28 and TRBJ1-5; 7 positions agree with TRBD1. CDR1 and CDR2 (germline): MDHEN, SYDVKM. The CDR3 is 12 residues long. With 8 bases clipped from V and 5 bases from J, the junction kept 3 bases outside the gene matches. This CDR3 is CASGTEDQPQHF. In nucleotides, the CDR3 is TGTGCCAGCGGGACAGAGGATCAGCCCCAGCATTTT.

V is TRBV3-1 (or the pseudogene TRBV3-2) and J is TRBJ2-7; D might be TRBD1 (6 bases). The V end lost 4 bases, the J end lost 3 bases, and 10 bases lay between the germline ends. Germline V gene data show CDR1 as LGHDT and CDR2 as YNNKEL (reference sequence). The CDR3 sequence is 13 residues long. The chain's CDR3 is CASSRTDSYEQYF. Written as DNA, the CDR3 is TGTGCCAGCAGCCGGACAGACAGCTACGAGCAGTACTTC.

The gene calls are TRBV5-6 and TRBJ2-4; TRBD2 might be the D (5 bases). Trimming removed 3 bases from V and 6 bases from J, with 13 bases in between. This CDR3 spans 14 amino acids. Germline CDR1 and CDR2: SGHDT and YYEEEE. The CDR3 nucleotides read TGTGCCAGCAGCTGGAAACCACTAGGAAACATTCAGTACTTC. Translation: CASSWKPLGNIQYF.

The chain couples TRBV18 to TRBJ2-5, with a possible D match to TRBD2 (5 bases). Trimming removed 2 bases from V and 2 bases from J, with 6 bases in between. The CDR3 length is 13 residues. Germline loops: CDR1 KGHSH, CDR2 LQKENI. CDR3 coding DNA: TGTGCCAGCTCACCAGAGCGGCAAGAGACCCAGTACTTC. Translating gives CASSPERQETQYF.

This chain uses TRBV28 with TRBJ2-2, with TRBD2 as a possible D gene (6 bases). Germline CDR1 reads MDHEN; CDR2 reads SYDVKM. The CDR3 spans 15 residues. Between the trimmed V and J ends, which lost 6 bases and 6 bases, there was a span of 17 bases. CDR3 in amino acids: CASRSPGLRAGELFF. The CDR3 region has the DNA TGTGCCAGCAGGTCCCCGGGACTCAGGGCCGGGGAGCTGTTTTTT.

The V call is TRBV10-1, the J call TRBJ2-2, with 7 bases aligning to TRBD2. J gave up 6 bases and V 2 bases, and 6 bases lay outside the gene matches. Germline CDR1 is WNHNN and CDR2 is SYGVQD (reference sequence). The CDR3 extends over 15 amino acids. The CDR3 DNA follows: TGCGCCAGCAGTGAGGGGAGGGGTTCATCCGGGGAGCTGTTTTTT. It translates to CASSEGRGSSGELFF.

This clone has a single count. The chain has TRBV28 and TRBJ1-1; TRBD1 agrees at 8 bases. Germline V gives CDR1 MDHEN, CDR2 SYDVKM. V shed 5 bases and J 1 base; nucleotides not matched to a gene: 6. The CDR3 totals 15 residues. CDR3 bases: TGTGCCAGCAGTCTACTGACAGGGGAGAACACTGAAGCTTTCTTT. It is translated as CASSLLTGENTEAFF.

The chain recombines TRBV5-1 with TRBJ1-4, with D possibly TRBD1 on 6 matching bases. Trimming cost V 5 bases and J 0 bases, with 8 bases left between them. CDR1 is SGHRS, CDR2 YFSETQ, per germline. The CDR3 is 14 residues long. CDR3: CASSEGATNEKLFF. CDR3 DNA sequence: TGCGCCAGCAGTGAGGGGGCAACTAATGAAAAACTGTTTTTT.

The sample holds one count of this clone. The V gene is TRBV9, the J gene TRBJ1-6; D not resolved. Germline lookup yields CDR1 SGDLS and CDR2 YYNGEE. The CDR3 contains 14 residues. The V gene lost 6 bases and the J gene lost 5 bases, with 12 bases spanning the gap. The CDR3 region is CASTPGFDNSPLHF. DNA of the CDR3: TGTGCCAGCACCCCGGGATTTGATAATTCACCCCTCCACTTT.

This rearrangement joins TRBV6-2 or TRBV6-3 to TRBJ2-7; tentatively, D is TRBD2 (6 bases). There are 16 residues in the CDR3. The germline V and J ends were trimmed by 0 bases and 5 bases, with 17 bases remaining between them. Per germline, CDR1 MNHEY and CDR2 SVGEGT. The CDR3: CASSYSPGRGEDEQYF. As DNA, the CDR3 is TGTGCCAGCAGTTACTCCCCGGGGCGCGGGGAGGACGAGCAGTACTTC.

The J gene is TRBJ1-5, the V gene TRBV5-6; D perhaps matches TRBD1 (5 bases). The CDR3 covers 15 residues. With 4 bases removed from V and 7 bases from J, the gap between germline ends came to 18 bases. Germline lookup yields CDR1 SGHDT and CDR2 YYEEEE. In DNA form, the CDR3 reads TGTGCCAGCAGCCAGGGCTGGCAGGGAGGCCAGCCCCAGCATTTT. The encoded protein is CASSQGWQGGQPQHF.

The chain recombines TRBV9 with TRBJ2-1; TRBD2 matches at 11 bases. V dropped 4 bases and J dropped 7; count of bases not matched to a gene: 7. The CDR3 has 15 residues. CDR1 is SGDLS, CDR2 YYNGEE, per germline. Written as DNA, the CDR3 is TGTGCCAGCAGCTTGACTAGCGGGGTGGGAAATGAGCAGTTCTTC. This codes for CASSLTSGVGNEQFF.